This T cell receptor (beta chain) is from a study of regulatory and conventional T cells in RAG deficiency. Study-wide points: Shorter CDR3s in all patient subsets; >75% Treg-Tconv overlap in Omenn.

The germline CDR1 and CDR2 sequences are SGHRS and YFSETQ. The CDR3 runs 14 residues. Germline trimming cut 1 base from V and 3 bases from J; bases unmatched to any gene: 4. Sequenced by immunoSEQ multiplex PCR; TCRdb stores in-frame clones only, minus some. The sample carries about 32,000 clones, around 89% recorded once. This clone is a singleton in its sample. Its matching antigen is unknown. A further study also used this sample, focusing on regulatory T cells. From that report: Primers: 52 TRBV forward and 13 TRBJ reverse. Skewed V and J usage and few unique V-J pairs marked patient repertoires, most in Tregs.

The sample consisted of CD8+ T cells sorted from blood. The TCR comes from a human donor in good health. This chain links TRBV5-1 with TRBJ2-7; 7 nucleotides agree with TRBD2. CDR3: CASSLMGGSYEQYF. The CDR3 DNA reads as TGCGCCAGCAGCTTGATGGGGGGGAGCTACGAGCAGTACTTC.